A selection of T cell receptor beta chains follows, all from one sample in a study of T-cell memory formation after mild COVID-19. TCRdb re-derived calls from the 5' RACE reads in MiXCR, one entry per CDR3 protein. The sample consists of hundreds of thousands of distinct CDR3 sequences, about 25% of them appearing once. The sample taken for sequencing was PBMCs or a T cell subset sorted from them (not recorded which). Source of these receptors: an adult woman who had mild COVID-19 (a few samples of this study predate the infection). Cell type and time point are not known. The conserved cysteine and the conserved F or W are not part of the CDR3 here.

j_call v_call cdr3_aa
TRBJ1-2 TRBV4-2 ASSQAGGYYGYT
TRBJ2-5 TRBV12-3/TRBV12-4 ASSPRTGYETQY
TRBJ2-2 TRBV20-1 SALSQSGELF
TRBJ2-7 TRBV20-1 SARRGLGIYEQY
TRBJ1-1 TRBV4-1 ASSQPRGLTEAF
TRBJ2-7 TRBV7-2 ASSLGRGEDEQY
TRBJ2-1 TRBV12-5 ASGLVGSNPSYNEQF
TRBJ1-5 TRBV20-1 SAGHRDGNQPQH
TRBJ2-3 TRBV5-1 ASSYSTSGVTDTQY
TRBJ1-1 TRBV7-2 ASSLVLGQGKNTEAF
TRBJ2-2 TRBV7-9 ASSPLADANGELF
TRBJ2-7 TRBV24-1 ATSAALGTGPYEQY
TRBJ2-3 TRBV7-8 ASSYGFTDTQY
TRBJ2-2 TRBV24-1 ATRTGETGELF
TRBJ2-3 TRBV4-3 ASSQDRDSTDTQY
TRBJ1-4 TRBV5-1 ASSLGTGHASEKLF
TRBJ2-1 TRBV7-9 ASSLALNFNEQF
TRBJ2-1 TRBV6-6 ASGSAVNEQF
TRBJ2-5 TRBV5-1 ASSPLGGSEKTQY
TRBJ2-5 TRBV7-9 ASSPGHRETQY
TRBJ1-2 TRBV6-5 ASSIGTGLGYT
TRBJ2-1 TRBV7-2 ASSPQGLAGTSSYNEQF
TRBJ2-5 TRBV7-2 ASSPQGTETQY
TRBJ2-2 TRBV20-1 SARDEYTGELF
TRBJ2-6 TRBV20-1 SARNRLRSGANVLT
TRBJ1-2 TRBV6-5 ASSPRGQGARSIYGYT
TRBJ2-7 TRBV4-1 ASSHAFGSTYEQY
TRBJ2-7 TRBV12-3/TRBV12-4 ASSPAGGYYEQY
TRBJ2-2 TRBV21-1 ASSIGSGRACVGELF
TRBJ2-5 TRBV12-3/TRBV12-4 ASSLGDSSGTQY
TRBJ1-1 TRBV12-3/TRBV12-4 ASSFVQERGAF
TRBJ2-1 TRBV5-1 ASSRTGARSSYNEQF